The entry below gives a single TCR beta chain sequence along with its context. Its specificity is not known. The data belong to a study of shared clonotypes between healthy human individuals. Overall study results and limits: Of the naive CD4 clonotypes, approximately 5% were shared across a handful of donors. For sorted subsets, rarefaction showed incomplete sequencing despite large depth. Compared with clonotypes that all four donors shared, non-shared clonotypes had lower generation probabilities.

The study ran the assay at deep level. Sequenced by immunoSEQ multiplex PCR; TCRdb stores in-frame clones only, minus some. This table holds 2 million to 3 million clones, more than 85% found once. This clonotype was obtained from a man younger than 30 in good health. Some clones in this sample may be carry-over from other donors' samples. The sequencing sample was made of naive CD4+ T cells from PBMCs. Subset given: CD45RA+ positively selected.

DNA for the CDR3: TGTGCCAGTAGTATTCCGCTAGCCGTGACCGGGGAGCTGTTTTTT. Translating gives CASSIPLAVTGELFF. The genes are TRBV19 and TRBJ2-2; tentatively, D is TRBD2 (5 bases). The length of the CDR3 is 15 residues. Looked up from germline, CDR1 is LNHDA and CDR2 is SQIVND (reference sequence). The V end was cut by 3 bases, the J end by 5 bases, with 13 bases between. The variable domain in full, with the rest retrieved from reference TRBV19 and TRBJ2-2, is DGGITQSPKYLFRKEGQNVTLSCEQNLNHDAMYWYRQDPGQGLRLIYYSQIVNDFQKGDIAEGYSVSREKKESFPLTVTSAQKNPTAFYLCASSIPLAVTGELFFGEGSRLTVL.